This TCR beta chain was identified during a study of shared clonotypes between healthy human individuals. Study details: Each donor's CD4 naive and CD4 memory cells filled three plates apiece, CD8 naive two, and CD8 memory one. Overall study results and limits: Generally, naive subsets (rather than memory subsets) showed larger estimated richness. A small donor pool kept down the genetic and exposure-history diversity that was represented.

A word on this clone: Its antigen remains unknown.

Profiled with immunoSEQ multiplex PCR; TCRdb holds only in-frame clones, not every one. The repertoire holds 2 million to 2.5 million clones, with more than 85% as singletons. This sequence was found in a man between 18 and 29 years old in good health. Some clones in this sample may be carry-over from other donors' samples. The sample taken for sequencing was naive CD4+ T cells from PBMCs. Specified subset: CD45RA+ positively selected.

CDR3 sequence: CASKGDTVKPQHF. The CDR3 nucleotides are TGTGCCAGCAAAGGTGATACGGTGAAGCCCCAGCATTTT. This chain links TRBV2 with TRBJ1-5; no firm D call. The CDR3 sequence is 13 residues long. Germline V CDR1 and CDR2: SNHLY, FYNNEI. V lost 7 bases and J lost 8, with 15 bases in between. Combining the CDR3 with reference TRBV2 and TRBJ1-5 gives the whole variable domain EPEVTQTPSHQVTQMGQEVILRCVPISNHLYFYWYRQILGQKVEFLVSFYNNEISEKSEIFDDQFSVERPDGSNFTLKIRSTKLEDSAMYFCASKGDTVKPQHFGDGTRLSIL.